This T cell receptor (beta chain) comes out of a study of shared clonotypes between healthy human individuals. In the naive CD8 group, cells lacked CD45RO and were positively selected for CCR7, so terminally differentiated effector memory CD45RA+ cells were left out. Participating donors were healthy, HIV-negative adults free of recent acute infections or vaccinations. The assay was immunoSEQ multiplex PCR, and TCRdb's table has in-frame clones only and misses some. The sample contains over 2 million clones, less than 95% of which appear only once. The material sequenced was naive CD8+ T cells sorted from blood. This sequence originates from a man in his late teens or twenties in good health.

The CDR3: CASSPPWTQTYEQYF. In DNA form, the CDR3 reads TGTGCCAGCAGCCCGCCCTGGACACAGACCTACGAGCAGTACTTC. This rearrangement joins TRBV7-8 to TRBJ2-7; TRBD1 is a possible D gene (5 bases). CDR3 size: 15 residues. CDR1 SGHVS and CDR2 FQNEAQ come from the germline V gene. V shed 5 bases and J shed 2 bases, with 16 bases lying between them.